This is a list of T cell receptor beta chains from one sample in a study of T cells after yellow fever vaccination. MiXCR, applied by TCRdb to the 5' RACE reads, yields one record per CDR3 protein. The repertoire holds 450,000 to 550,000 distinct CDR3 sequences, with 20% to 25% as singletons. The sample in question was PBMCs, obtained approximately 22 days after the first yellow fever vaccination. These receptors all stem from a man younger than 35 who received the YFV17D yellow fever vaccine. CDR3s include the opening cysteine and the closing phenylalanine or tryptophan. Fields, in order: V gene, J gene, CDR3 length, CDR3 protein.

TRBV12-3/TRBV12-4	TRBJ2-2	17	CASSFSPSGGNTGELFF
TRBV6-1	TRBJ1-5	16	CASSPYGNAGNQPQHF
TRBV5-1	TRBJ2-7	13	CASSLVGFYEQYF
TRBV20-1	TRBJ1-3	13	CSARQGAGNTIYF
TRBV7-3	TRBJ1-6	16	CASSSPETGWNSPLHF
TRBV20-1	TRBJ2-1	12	CSAREVTNEQFF
TRBV5-4	TRBJ2-3	15	CASSRGGGHTDTQYF
TRBV25-1	TRBJ2-1	13	CASRIEAGAGQFF
TRBV29-1	TRBJ1-2	12	CSAPSSLGGYTF
TRBV11-2	TRBJ1-5	14	CASSLAAGIEPQHF